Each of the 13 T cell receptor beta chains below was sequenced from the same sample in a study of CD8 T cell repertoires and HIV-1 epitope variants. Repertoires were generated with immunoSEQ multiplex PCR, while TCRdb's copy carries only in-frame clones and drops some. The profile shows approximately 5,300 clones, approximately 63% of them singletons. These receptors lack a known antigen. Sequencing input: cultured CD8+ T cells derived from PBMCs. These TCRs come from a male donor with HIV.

DNA for the CDR3: TGTGCCAGCAGCAACACCGGGGGGACCAATGAGCAGTTCTTC. This translates into CASSNTGGTNEQFF. The rearrangement joins TRBV9 to TRBJ2-1; TRBD2 aligns across 7 bases. J lost 6 bases, V lost 4 bases, and 7 bases had no gene match. Per the germline V gene, CDR1 is SGDLS and CDR2 is YYNGEE. The CDR3 contains 14 residues.

The CDR3 DNA is TGTGCCAGCAGTTACCCCGCCGGACAGGACAATCAGCCCCAGCATTTT. Its protein product is CASSYPAGQDNQPQHF. The chain links TRBV6-6 to TRBJ1-5; the match to TRBD1 covers 7 bases. The ends lost 2 bases at V and 3 bases at J; junction bases unmatched: 7. The CDR3 runs to 16 residues. The V gene's germline CDR1 is MNHNY and CDR2 SVGAGI (reference sequence).

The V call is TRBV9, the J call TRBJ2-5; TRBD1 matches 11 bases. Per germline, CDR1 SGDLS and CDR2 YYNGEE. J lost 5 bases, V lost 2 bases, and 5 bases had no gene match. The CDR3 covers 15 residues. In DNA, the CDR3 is TGTGCCAGCAGCGTTTCGGGACAGGGGGGTGAGACCCAGTACTTC. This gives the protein CASSVSGQGGETQYF.

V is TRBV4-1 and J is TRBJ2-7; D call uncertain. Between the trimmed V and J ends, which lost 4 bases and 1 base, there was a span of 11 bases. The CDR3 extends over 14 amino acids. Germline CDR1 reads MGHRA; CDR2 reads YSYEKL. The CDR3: CASSPRDGSYEQYF. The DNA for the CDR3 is TGCGCCAGCAGCCCTCGCGACGGATCCTACGAGCAGTACTTC.

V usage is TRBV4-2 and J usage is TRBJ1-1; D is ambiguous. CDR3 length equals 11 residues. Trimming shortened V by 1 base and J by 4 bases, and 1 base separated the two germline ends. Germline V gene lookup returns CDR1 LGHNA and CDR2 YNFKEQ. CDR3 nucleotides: TGTGCCAGCAGCCAAGGCACTGAAGCTTTCTTT. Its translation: CASSQGTEAFF.

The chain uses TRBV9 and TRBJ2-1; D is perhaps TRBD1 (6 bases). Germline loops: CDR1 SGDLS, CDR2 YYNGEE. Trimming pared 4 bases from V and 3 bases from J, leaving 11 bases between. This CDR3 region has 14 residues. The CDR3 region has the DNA TGTGCCAGCAGCTCGGGACAAAGCTACAATGAGCAGTTCTTC. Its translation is CASSSGQSYNEQFF.

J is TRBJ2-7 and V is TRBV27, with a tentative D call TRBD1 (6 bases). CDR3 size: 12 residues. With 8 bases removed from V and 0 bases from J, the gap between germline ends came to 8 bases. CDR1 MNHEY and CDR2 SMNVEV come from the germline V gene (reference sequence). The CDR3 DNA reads TGTGCCAGCCGGGACAACTCCTACGAGCAGTACTTC. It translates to CASRDNSYEQYF.

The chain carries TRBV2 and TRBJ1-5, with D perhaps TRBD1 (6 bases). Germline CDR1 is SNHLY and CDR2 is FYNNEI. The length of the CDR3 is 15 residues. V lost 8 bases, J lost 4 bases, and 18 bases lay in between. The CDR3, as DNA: TGTGCCAGCGATGAGGGGGTCACCCTAAATCAGCCCCAGCATTTT. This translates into CASDEGVTLNQPQHF.

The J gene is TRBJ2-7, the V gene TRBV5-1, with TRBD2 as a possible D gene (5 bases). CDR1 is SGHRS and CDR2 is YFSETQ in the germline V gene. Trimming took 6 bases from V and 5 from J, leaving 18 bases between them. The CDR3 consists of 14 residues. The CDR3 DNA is TGCGCCAGCAACCCCTCGGGGTTCCGGGACGAGCAGTACTTC. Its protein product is CASNPSGFRDEQYF.

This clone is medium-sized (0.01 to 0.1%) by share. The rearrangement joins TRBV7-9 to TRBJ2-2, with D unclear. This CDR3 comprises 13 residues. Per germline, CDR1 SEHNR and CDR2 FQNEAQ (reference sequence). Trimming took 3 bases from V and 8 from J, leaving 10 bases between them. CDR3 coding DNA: TGTGCCAGCAGCTTGAAGAGTTCTGGGGAGCTGTTTTTT. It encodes CASSLKSSGELFF. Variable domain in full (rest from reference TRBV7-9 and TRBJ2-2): DTGVSQNPRHKITKRGQNVTFRCDPISEHNRLYWYRQTLGQGPEFLTYFQNEAQLEKSRLLSDRFSAERPKGSFSTLEIQRTEQGDSAMYLCASSLKSSGELFFGEGSRLTVL.

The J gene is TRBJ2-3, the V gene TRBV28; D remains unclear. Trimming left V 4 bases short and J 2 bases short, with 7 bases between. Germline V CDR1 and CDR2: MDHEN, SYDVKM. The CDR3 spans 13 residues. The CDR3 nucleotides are TGTGCCAGCAGTTATACTATCACAGATACGCAGTATTTT. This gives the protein CASSYTITDTQYF.

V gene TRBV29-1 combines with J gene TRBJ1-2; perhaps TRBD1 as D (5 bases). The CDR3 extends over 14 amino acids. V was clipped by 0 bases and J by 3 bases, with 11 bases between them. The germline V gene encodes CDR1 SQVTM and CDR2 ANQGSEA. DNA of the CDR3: TGCAGCGTTGAAGATCCGGGACTGGACTATGGCTACACCTTC. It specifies CSVEDPGLDYGYTF.

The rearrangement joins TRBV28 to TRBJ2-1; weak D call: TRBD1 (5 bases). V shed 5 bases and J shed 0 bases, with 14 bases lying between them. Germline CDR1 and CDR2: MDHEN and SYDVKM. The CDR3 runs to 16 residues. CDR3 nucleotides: TGTGCCAGCAGTACTGACAGAACTTTCTCCTACAATGAGCAGTTCTTC. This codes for CASSTDRTFSYNEQFF.